The clone carrying this T cell receptor beta chain appeared a few times. This record belongs to a study of T-cell reconstitution after alpha-beta-depleted transplantation in children. TCRbeta library construction was performed incorporating unique molecular identifiers. TCRdb re-derived calls from the PCR reads in MiXCR, one entry per CDR3 protein. The table records roughly 500,000 distinct CDR3 sequences, 32% of them present only once. Sequences were derived from PBMCs from the stem cell graft donor, sampled from the stem cell graft. The receptor comes from a human donor who donated a stem cell graft to a child with aplastic anemia.

The DNA for the CDR3 is TGTGCCAGCAGTCGCCCGGGACTAGCGGGTAAGGTGGATGAGCAGTTCTTC. Its protein is CASSRPGLAGKVDEQFF. The chain recombines TRBV6-1 with TRBJ2-1; 12 bases fit TRBD2. Germline V gives CDR1 MNHNS, CDR2 SASEGT. There are 17 residues in the CDR3. V dropped 5 bases and J dropped 8; count of bases not matched to a gene: 13.